The rows below give T cell receptor beta chains drawn from one sample of a study of OX40 agonist ivuxolimab in advanced cancers. Assay: immunoSEQ multiplex PCR; the TCRdb copy retains only in-frame clones and omits some. The top ten clones hold roughly 6.5% of a sample with approximately 63,000 clones, 75% to 90% of them seen once. Sequencing used CD4+ or CD8+ T cells sorted from blood, obtained in a trial of the OX40 agonist ivuxolimab. These TCRs come from an adult with an advanced solid tumor such as melanoma, head and neck, liver or kidney cancer. CDR3s include the opening cysteine and the closing phenylalanine or tryptophan. D genes are given only for firm matches. Clone size is not always given. Where it is, it says once, few, many or a class for expanded clones.

TRBV19	TRBJ2-7	-	TRBD2	CASSQAGVYEQYF	TGTGCCAGTAGCCAAGCGGGGGTCTACGAGCAGTACTTC
TRBV19	TRBJ2-7	-	-	CASSTGTTEQYF	TGTGCCAGTAGTACCGGGACAACCGAGCAGTACTTC
TRBV19	TRBJ1-1	-	TRBD1	CASSTLQRGPHNTEAFF	TGTGCCAGTAGTACCCTCCAAAGGGGGCCTCATAACACTGAAGCTTTCTTT
TRBV5-6	TRBJ1-1	-	-	CASSLMENTEAFF	TGTGCCAGCAGCTTGATGGAGAACACTGAAGCTTTCTTT
TRBV19	TRBJ1-5	-	-	CATRGGLGSNQPQHF	TGTGCCACCCGGGGAGGGCTGGGTAGCAATCAGCCCCAGCATTTT
TRBV5-1	TRBJ1-5	-	-	CASSPLFGGPGNQPQHF	TGCGCCAGCAGCCCCCTATTCGGGGGTCCGGGCAATCAGCCCCAGCATTTT
TRBV7-8	TRBJ1-2	-	-	CASSLITAESTAF	TGTGCCAGCAGCTTAATAACAGCAGAATCTACCGCCTTC
TRBV7-8	TRBJ1-2	once	TRBD1	CASSSGTVSPHYGYTF	TGTGCCAGCAGCTCCGGGACAGTTTCACCTCACTATGGCTACACCTTC
TRBV28	TRBJ1-2	-	-	CASSLRPIANYGYTF	TGTGCCAGCAGTTTAAGGCCTATAGCTAACTATGGCTACACCTTC
TRBV27	TRBJ2-3	-	-	CASSPAGSDTQYF	TGTGCCAGCAGTCCTGCAGGGTCGGATACGCAGTATTTT
TRBV11-2	TRBJ1-5	-	-	CASSLESVPRQPQHF	TGTGCCAGCAGCTTAGAGTCGGTTCCGCGTCAGCCCCAGCATTTT
TRBV11-3	TRBJ1-1	once	-	CASSSSRGGNTEAFF	TGTGCCAGCAGCTCTTCCCGGGGGGGGAACACTGAAGCTTTCTTT
TRBV4-1	TRBJ1-4	-	-	CASSQDIWGVGEKLFF	TGCGCCAGCAGCCAAGATATCTGGGGGGTAGGTGAAAAACTGTTTTTT
TRBV6-5	TRBJ1-2	-	-	CASSWTRDGYGYTF	TGTGCCAGCAGTTGGACCCGGGACGGCTATGGCTACACCTTC
TRBV4-3	TRBJ2-1	-	-	CASSQDQFGPYNEQFF	TGCGCCAGCAGCCAAGATCAGTTTGGTCCTTACAATGAGCAGTTCTTC
TRBV28	TRBJ2-7	-	-	CASSFDSPLYEQYF	TGTGCCAGCAGTTTTGACAGCCCGCTCTACGAGCAGTACTTC
TRBV6-6	TRBJ2-1	-	-	CASRSHNEQFF	TGTGCCAGCAGATCCCACAATGAGCAGTTCTTC
TRBV7-9	TRBJ1-1	once	TRBD1	CASSLGTEWPEAFF	TGTGCCAGCAGCCTAGGGACAGAGTGGCCTGAAGCTTTCTTT
TRBV7-9	TRBJ2-1	-	-	CASSSSIYNEQFF	TGTGCCAGCAGTTCATCGATTTACAATGAGCAGTTCTTC
TRBV7-9	TRBJ2-3	once	-	CASSLGPGADTQYF	TGTGCCAGCAGCTTAGGACCTGGGGCAGATACGCAGTATTTT
TRBV7-2	TRBJ1-3	-	TRBD1	CASSSGQGAKDTIYF	TGTGCCAGCAGCTCCGGACAGGGGGCGAAGGACACCATATATTTT
TRBV7-2	TRBJ2-7	-	-	CASSFSFEQYF	TGTGCCAGCAGCTTCTCGTTCGAGCAGTACTTC
TRBV5-4	TRBJ2-3	-	TRBD1	CASSLWTGDTDTQYF	TGTGCCAGCAGCTTGTGGACAGGGGACACAGATACGCAGTATTTT
TRBV4-3	TRBJ2-7	once	TRBD2	CASSQGTSGTYEQYF	TGCGCCAGCAGCCAAGGGACTAGCGGCACCTACGAGCAGTACTTC
TRBV19	TRBJ1-2	-	TRBD1	CASSVSTGGMLGYTF	TGTGCCAGTAGTGTCTCCACAGGGGGCATGTTAGGCTACACCTTC
TRBV6-1	TRBJ2-1	-	-	CASMRNEQFF	TGTGCCAGCATGAGAAATGAGCAGTTCTTC
TRBV20-1	TRBJ2-1	few	-	CSADIGNEQFF	TGCAGTGCTGATATCGGCAATGAGCAGTTCTTC
TRBV5-4	TRBJ2-7	-	-	CASSSEAGISYEQYF	TGTGCCAGCAGCTCGGAGGCGGGGATCTCCTACGAGCAGTACTTC
TRBV13	TRBJ1-6	-	-	CASSSYAGRSSPLHF	TGTGCCAGCAGCTCCTACGCGGGAAGGAGTTCACCCCTCCACTTT
TRBV7-6	TRBJ2-2	-	-	CASSLAPGTGELFF	TGTGCCAGCAGCTTAGCGCCGGGGACCGGGGAGCTGTTTTTT
TRBV27	TRBJ2-7	-	-	CASSLLPIPGHEQYF	TGTGCCAGCAGTTTACTACCCATTCCGGGACACGAGCAGTACTTC
TRBV5-1	TRBJ2-7	-	TRBD1	CASNPGTGTYEQYF	TGCGCCAGCAACCCCGGGACAGGTACCTACGAGCAGTACTTC
TRBV11-2	TRBJ2-5	-	TRBD1	CASSLWTGQETQYF	TGTGCCAGCAGCCTCTGGACAGGGCAAGAGACCCAGTACTTC
TRBV15	TRBJ2-7	-	TRBD1	CATSKGTDWSYEQYF	TGTGCCACCAGCAAAGGGACAGACTGGAGTTACGAGCAGTACTTC
TRBV9	TRBJ2-3	-	-	CASSVERQFTDTQYF	TGTGCCAGCAGCGTGGAGCGGCAATTCACAGATACGCAGTATTTT
TRBV30	TRBJ1-4	-	-	CAWSVYEKLFF	TGTGCCTGGAGTGTTTATGAAAAACTGTTTTTT
TRBV7-8	TRBJ2-7	-	TRBD1	CASSLEDAGQGTYEQYF	TGTGCCAGCAGCTTAGAAGATGCGGGACAGGGGACCTACGAGCAGTACTTC
TRBV29-1	TRBJ1-1	-	-	CSVSGQYTEAFF	TGCAGCGTGAGTGGACAATACACTGAAGCTTTCTTT
TRBV10-3	TRBJ2-1	-	-	CAISESIARGSSYNEQFF	TGTGCCATCAGTGAGTCGATCGCTAGGGGGAGCTCCTACAATGAGCAGTTCTTC
TRBV29-1	TRBJ2-1	-	TRBD1	CSVEGMTGYPSNEQFF	TGCAGCGTTGAAGGGATGACAGGGTATCCTTCCAATGAGCAGTTCTTC
TRBV7-9	TRBJ2-1	-	-	CASSLSSGATYNEQFF	TGTGCCAGCAGCCTGTCCTCCGGGGCTACCTACAATGAGCAGTTCTTC
TRBV27	TRBJ1-1	-	-	CASSLTGWTEAFF	TGTGCCAGCAGTCTTACAGGGTGGACTGAAGCTTTCTTT
TRBV4-3	TRBJ2-1	-	TRBD2	CASSQTTSPGLAVYNEQFF	TGCGCCAGCAGCCAAACTACGAGTCCGGGACTAGCGGTGTACAATGAGCAGTTCTTC